One and the same sample provided the 10 T cell receptor beta chains below, sequenced in a study of shared clonotypes between healthy human individuals. This table comes from immunoSEQ multiplex PCR, and its TCRdb copy is limited to in-frame clones, with some not included. The sample yields 2 million to 2.5 million clones, around 95% seen once. The sequencing sample was made of naive CD4+ T cells sorted from blood. As for subset: CD45RA+ positively selected. These TCRs come from a man younger than 30 in good health.

This rearrangement joins TRBV30 to TRBJ2-2; D not resolved. Between the trimmed V and J ends, which lost 0 bases and 6 bases, there was a span of 5 bases. The CDR3 length is 12 residues. Germline CDR1 reads GTSNPN; CDR2 reads SVGIG (reference sequence). CDR3 coding DNA: TGTGCCTGGAGTGTATTGCCCGGGGAGCTGTTTTTT. It codes for CAWSVLPGELFF. The whole variable domain, filled in from reference TRBV30 and TRBJ2-2, reads SQTIHQWPATLVQPVGSPLSLECTVEGTSNPNLYWYRQAAGRGLQLLFYSVGIGQISSEVPQNLSASRPQDRQFILSSKKLLLSDSGFYLCAWSVLPGELFFGEGSRLTVL.

The CDR3 nucleotides read TGTGCCTGGGGGGCAGGCAACACTGAAGCTTTCTTT. It codes for CAWGAGNTEAFF. The J gene is TRBJ1-1, the V gene TRBV30; D might be TRBD1 (5 bases). The CDR3 spans 12 residues. V lost 5 bases, J lost 2 bases, and 9 bases lay in between. Germline values: CDR1 GTSNPN, CDR2 SVGIG (reference sequence). Supplemented by reference TRBV30 and TRBJ1-1, the full variable domain reads SQTIHQWPATLVQPVGSPLSLECTVEGTSNPNLYWYRQAAGRGLQLLFYSVGIGQISSEVPQNLSASRPQDRQFILSSKKLLLSDSGFYLCAWGAGNTEAFFGQGTRLTVV.

This sequence joins TRBV2 and TRBJ1-5; 7 bases are shared with TRBD1. CDR1 is SNHLY and CDR2 is FYNNEI in the germline V gene. Germline trimming cut 7 bases from V and 4 bases from J; bases unmatched to any gene: 4. The CDR3 has 13 amino acids. The CDR3 spells CASTRRGNQPQHF. The CDR3 DNA is TGTGCCAGCACCCGCAGGGGGAATCAGCCCCAGCATTTT.

This chain uses TRBV2 with TRBJ1-2; D is possibly TRBD1 (6 bases). The germline V gene has CDR1 SNHLY and CDR2 FYNNEI. The CDR3 runs 16 residues. V was pared by 7 bases and J by 5 bases, with 23 bases between. CDR3 DNA: TGTGCCAGCACCATTGACAGGCCCCCCCACTATTATGGCTACACCTTC. It translates to CASTIDRPPHYYGYTF.

V and J are TRBV7-6 and TRBJ2-1; a possible D gene is TRBD2 (6 bases). Trimming cost V 6 bases and J 0 bases, with 6 bases left between them. Germline V gene lookup returns CDR1 SGHVS and CDR2 FNYEAQ. The CDR3 is 13 amino acids. The CDR3 is CASRGGSYNEQFF. CDR3 DNA: TGTGCCAGCAGGGGGGGCTCCTACAATGAGCAGTTCTTC.

The chain combines TRBV6-6 with TRBJ1-4; a weak D match, TRBD1 (5 bases). The CDR3 length is 11 residues. Trimming removed 5 bases at V and 10 bases at J, with 8 bases between. The germline gives CDR1 MNHNY, CDR2 SVGAGI (reference sequence). In nucleotides, the CDR3 is TGTGCCAGCAGTGGGGCCTTAAAACTGTTTTTT. Translating it yields CASSGALKLFF.

The rearrangement uses TRBV12-5 and TRBJ2-5; D is unclear. V was pared by 6 bases and J by 5 bases, with 16 bases between. The CDR3 is made up of 14 amino acids. Germline V gene data show CDR1 as LGHNT and CDR2 as FRNRAP. The CDR3 sequence: CASGLQLGSETQYF. As DNA, the CDR3 is TGTGCTAGTGGCCTCCAACTTGGATCGGAGACCCAGTACTTC.

This chain connects TRBV5-6 to TRBJ2-5, with TRBD1 identical over 7 bases. Trimming took 1 base from V and 4 from J; bases not matched to a gene: 7. The CDR3 length is 15 residues. The V gene's germline CDR1 is SGHDT and CDR2 YYEEEE. The DNA for the CDR3 is TGTGCCAGCAGCTTGCGGGTAGGGGGCAGAGAGACCCAGTACTTC. Protein product: CASSLRVGGRETQYF.

This clone occurred a few times. The chain links TRBV12-2 to TRBJ1-5; TRBD1 is the table's D call and was not checked against the DNA. TRBV12-2 is flagged as a pseudogene. This CDR3 comprises 15 residues. DNA for the CDR3: TGTGCAAGTCGCGCAGCCGGGACAGGGGGACAGCCCCAGCATTTT. It is translated as CASRAAGTGGQPQHF.

The chain joins TRBV2 to TRBJ1-1; a possible D gene is TRBD1 (6 bases). Germline V CDR1 and CDR2: SNHLY, FYNNEI. This CDR3 contains 14 residues. Trimming took 2 bases from V and 5 from J, leaving 12 bases between them. CDR3 in DNA: TGTGCCAGCAGTGAACGGCAGGGGAGAACTGAAGCTTTCTTT. Its translation: CASSERQGRTEAFF.